This T cell receptor beta chain was identified during a study of blood T cells in healthy people across ages. V was pared by 6 bases and J by 0 bases, with 8 bases of the junction left unmatched. The CDR3 has 16 amino acids. In germline, CDR1 is SGHDT, CDR2 YYEEEE. Alongside a J-beta primer mix, a sample-barcoded 5' primer served in a second PCR lasting about 6 to 12 cycles. TCRdb re-analysed the 5' RACE reads in MiXCR, keeping a single row per CDR3 protein. This table holds roughly 800,000 distinct CDR3 sequences, around a quarter found once. These same records also appear under a second study, on T cells of mothers and their children.

The TCR comes from a boy aged 5-17 years in good health. Input material: blood. This chain links TRBV5-6 with TRBJ2-5, with 10 bases lining up with TRBD1. The CDR3 loop is CASTTGTGEYQETQYF. The CDR3 DNA reads TGTGCCAGCACTACTGGGACAGGGGAGTACCAAGAGACCCAGTACTTC.